The source of this T cell receptor beta chain is a study of T-cell reconstitution after alpha-beta-depleted transplantation in children. This CDR3 is 17 amino acids long. Germline loops: CDR1 LGHNA, CDR2 YNFKEQ. V lost 3 bases to trimming and J lost 10 bases; unmatched junction nucleotides: 13. A library of TCRbeta sequences, prepared with unique molecular identifiers, was generated. TCRdb reprocessed the PCR reads with MiXCR, giving one entry per CDR3 protein. Seen here are nearly 400,000 distinct CDR3 sequences, roughly 22% observed once, and the top ten hold approximately 3.9%. The specimen comprised PBMCs from the stem cell graft donor, sampled from the stem cell graft. This rearrangement joins TRBV4-2 to TRBJ2-1, with TRBD2 identical over 12 bases. This TCR was recovered from a human donor who donated a stem cell graft to a child with acute myeloid leukemia. This chain's CDR3 is CASSQRSGTSGFLEQFF. The CDR3 region has the DNA TGTGCCAGCAGCCAGCGATCCGGGACTAGCGGGTTCCTGGAGCAGTTCTTC.